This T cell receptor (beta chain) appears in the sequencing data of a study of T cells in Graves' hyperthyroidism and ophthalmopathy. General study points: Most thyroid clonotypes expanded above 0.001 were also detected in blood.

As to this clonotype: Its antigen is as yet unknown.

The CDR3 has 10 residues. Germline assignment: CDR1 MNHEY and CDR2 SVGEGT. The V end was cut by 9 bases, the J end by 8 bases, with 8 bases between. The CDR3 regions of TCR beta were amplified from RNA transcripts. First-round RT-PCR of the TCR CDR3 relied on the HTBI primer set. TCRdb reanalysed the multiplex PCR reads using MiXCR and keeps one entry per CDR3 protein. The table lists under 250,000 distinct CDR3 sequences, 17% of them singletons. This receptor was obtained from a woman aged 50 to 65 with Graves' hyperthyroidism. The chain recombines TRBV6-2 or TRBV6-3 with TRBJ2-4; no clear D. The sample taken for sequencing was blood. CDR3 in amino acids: CASLSDIQYF. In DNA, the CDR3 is TGTGCCAGTCTCTCGGACATTCAGTACTTC.